The 17 T cell receptor beta chains below were found in one sample sequenced in a study of molecular identifiers for immune sequencing clone quantification. TCRdb re-analysed the PCR reads in MiXCR, keeping a single row per CDR3 protein. The sample has about 640,000 distinct CDR3 sequences, just under 20% seen once. The sample consisted of naive CD8+ T cells from blood, with Jurkat cell RNA spiked in. Subset: FACS-sorted CD8+CD4-CCR7+CD45RA+ naive T cells. Source of these receptors: a human donor in good health. Some libraries in this study had Jurkat cell RNA spiked in.

The genes are TRBV20-1 and TRBJ2-7; 7 bases are a match to TRBD1. The V gene end was trimmed by 0 bases and the J gene end by 1 base; junction bases not matched to a gene: 12. Germline CDR1 DFQATT, CDR2 SNEGSKA (reference sequence). This CDR3 region has 17 residues. CDR3 amino acids: CSARDPSPGQVSYEQYF. The CDR3 DNA reads TGCAGTGCTAGAGATCCTTCGCCTGGACAGGTGTCCTACGAGCAGTACTTC.

This clonotype was counted ten times or more. This sequence joins TRBV10-2 and TRBJ2-3; 10 bases fit TRBD2. This CDR3 comprises 13 residues. CDR1 and CDR2 (germline): WSHSY, SAAADI. V gave up 10 bases and J gave up 4 bases; unmatched junction bases: 5. The CDR3 coding sequence is TGCGCCACCATAGCGGGAGGTGCAGATACGCAGTATTTT. Protein: CATIAGGADTQYF.

This sequence joins TRBV19 and TRBJ1-5; D is undetermined. CDR1 is LNHDA, CDR2 SQIVND, per germline (reference sequence). V lost 7 bases and J lost 0, with 10 bases in between. CDR3 size: 14 residues. CDR3 sequence: CASTIGSSNQPQHF. DNA of the CDR3: TGTGCCAGTACAATAGGTTCTAGCAATCAGCCCCAGCATTTT.

This clonotype was counted at least ten times. This chain connects TRBV20-1 to TRBJ2-7; possibly TRBD1 for D (6 bases). The ends were cut back, 0 bases at V and 2 bases at J, with 14 bases in the middle. The CDR3 is 15 residues long. Germline CDR1 and CDR2: DFQATT and SNEGSKA (reference sequence). The DNA of the CDR3 is TGCAGTGCTAGAGAAGAGCCAGGGGTGCCCTACGAGCAGTACTTC. It specifies CSAREEPGVPYEQYF.

DNA of the CDR3: TGTGCCAGCAGTTTGAGTCAGGTATACAATGAGCAGTTCTTC. It is translated as CASSLSQVYNEQFF. The chain is built from TRBV6-2 or TRBV6-3 and TRBJ2-1; D is unclear. CDR1 and CDR2 (germline): MNHEY, SVGEGT. This CDR3 has 14 amino acids. V gave up 4 bases and J gave up 4 bases, with 11 bases separating them.

This clonotype has at least ten counts. The genes are TRBV7-9 and TRBJ2-5; TRBD1 matches at 8 bases. V shed 5 bases, J shed 4 bases, and the junction held 9 bases outside the gene matches. CDR3 length equals 15 residues. Per germline, CDR1 SEHNR and CDR2 FQNEAQ (reference sequence). The CDR3 loop is CASSPKDRERETQYF. CDR3 in DNA: TGTGCCAGCAGCCCTAAGGACAGGGAGAGAGAGACCCAGTACTTC.

The J gene is TRBJ2-1, the V gene TRBV12-3 or TRBV12-4; TRBD2 agrees at 7 bases. V lost 3 bases, J lost 7 bases, and 12 bases stayed unmatched. The CDR3 runs 16 residues. CDR3 sequence (DNA): TGTGCCAGCAGTTTGGAGACTAGCAGATTTAGTAATGAGCAGTTCTTC. Translated: CASSLETSRFSNEQFF.

This clonotype was recorded a few times. The chain couples TRBV5-6 to TRBJ2-2; D could derive from TRBD1 or TRBD2 (5 bases each). This CDR3 region has 19 residues. V lost 0 bases and J lost 1, with 19 bases in between. The V gene's germline CDR1 is SGHDT and CDR2 YYEEEE. In DNA form, the CDR3 reads TGTGCCAGCAGCTTGGCCCTGGTCGGGACCTTCGGGAACACCGGGGAGCTGTTTTTT. Translating gives CASSLALVGTFGNTGELFF. Filled out from reference TRBV5-6 and TRBJ2-2, the complete variable domain reads DAGVTQSPTHLIKTRGQQVTLRCSPKSGHDTVSWYQQALGQGPQFIFQYYEEEERQRGNFPDRFSGHQFPNYSSELNVNALLLGDSALYLCASSLALVGTFGNTGELFFGEGSRLTVL.

As to this clonotype: An end of the junction does not agree with germline; a read error may underlie this. The DNA of the CDR3 is TGTGCCAGCAAGGGACTAGCGCGCACAGATGCGCAGTATTTT. Its protein product is CASKGLARTDAQYF. V is TRBV6-2 or TRBV6-3 and J is TRBJ2-3; 10 bases are shared with TRBD2. Germline V gene lookup returns CDR1 MNHEY and CDR2 SVGEGT. The CDR3 covers 14 residues.

This chain links TRBV7-3 with TRBJ2-7, with D unclear. This CDR3 has 15 amino acids. Germline V gene data show CDR1 as SGHTA and CDR2 as FQGTGA. Between the trimmed V and J ends, which lost 4 bases and 1 base, there was a span of 14 bases. The DNA of the CDR3 is TGTGCCAGCAGCTCCCTTACCGCGCAGTCCTACGAGCAGTACTTC. It codes for CASSSLTAQSYEQYF.

This clonotype was picked up many times. The chain links TRBV20-1 to TRBJ2-4, with a weak D call TRBD2 (7 bases). Trimming cost V 6 bases and J 8 bases, with 23 bases left between them. CDR1 DFQATT and CDR2 SNEGSKA come from the germline V gene (reference sequence). This CDR3 spans 15 amino acids. CDR3 in amino acids: CSAALPTGRGDIQYF. CDR3 sequence (DNA): TGCAGTGCCGCCCTACCTACGGGGAGGGGGGACATTCAGTACTTC.

This clonotype was counted many times. The chain recombines TRBV20-1 with TRBJ2-3; 8 bases map to TRBD1. The V gene's germline CDR1 is DFQATT and CDR2 SNEGSKA (reference sequence). The V gene end was trimmed by 2 bases and the J gene end by 4 bases; junction bases not matched to a gene: 11. The CDR3 sequence is 16 residues long. The CDR3 DNA is TGCAGTGCTAGAATCCCTGGACAGGGCTCGGCAGATACGCAGTATTTT. Translated: CSARIPGQGSADTQYF.

This clonotype was observed many times. The chain has TRBV5-1 and TRBJ2-7; no clear D gene. CDR1 and CDR2 (germline): SGHRS, YFSETQ. CDR3 size: 14 residues. V lost 3 bases to trimming and J lost 3 bases, with 13 bases between them. The CDR3 reads CASSWVTLDYEQYF. CDR3 bases: TGCGCCAGCAGCTGGGTGACACTTGACTACGAGCAGTACTTC.

As to this clonotype: It is likely a read error, because the conserved phenylalanine at the end of the CDR3 is missing. The chain uses TRBV19 and TRBJ1-6; D may be TRBD1 (5 bases). The V end lost 6 bases, the J end lost 7 bases, and 10 bases lay between the germline ends. The germline V gene encodes CDR1 LNHDA and CDR2 SQIVND (reference sequence). CDR3 length: 13 residues. The CDR3 protein is CASSTGLNSPLHL. The CDR3 coding sequence is TGTGCCAGTAGCACGGGACTGAATTCACCCCTCCACCTT.

In this sample, this clonotype turned up many times. The chain carries TRBV20-1 and TRBJ2-5, with 10 bases matching TRBD2. This CDR3 spans 15 amino acids. Germline V gene data show CDR1 as DFQATT and CDR2 as SNEGSKA (reference sequence). The junction had 3 bases not matched to a gene; V was cut back by 0 bases and J by 2 bases. The CDR3 region has the DNA TGCAGTGCTAGAGATGTACTAGCGGGGCAAGAGACCCAGTACTTC. This sequence encodes CSARDVLAGQETQYF.

In its sample, this clonotype was seen many times. The chain recombines TRBV12-3 or TRBV12-4 with TRBJ2-3, with TRBD1 identical over 8 bases. This CDR3 spans 15 amino acids. Trimming at V came to 3 bases and at J to 5 bases, leaving 7 bases not matched to a gene. This chain's CDR3 is CASSLAQGARDTQYF. In nucleotides, the CDR3 is TGTGCCAGCAGTTTGGCGCAGGGGGCAAGAGATACGCAGTATTTT.

This clonotype was picked up many times. V usage is TRBV7-6 and J usage is TRBJ2-3; 8 nucleotides match TRBD2. Trimming at V came to 1 base and at J to 5 bases, leaving 5 bases not matched to a gene. The CDR3 has 15 residues. CDR1 SGHVS and CDR2 FNYEAQ come from the germline V gene. CDR3 residues: CASSLGTSFGDTQYF. CDR3 nucleotide sequence: TGTGCCAGCAGCTTAGGGACTAGCTTTGGAGATACGCAGTATTTT.